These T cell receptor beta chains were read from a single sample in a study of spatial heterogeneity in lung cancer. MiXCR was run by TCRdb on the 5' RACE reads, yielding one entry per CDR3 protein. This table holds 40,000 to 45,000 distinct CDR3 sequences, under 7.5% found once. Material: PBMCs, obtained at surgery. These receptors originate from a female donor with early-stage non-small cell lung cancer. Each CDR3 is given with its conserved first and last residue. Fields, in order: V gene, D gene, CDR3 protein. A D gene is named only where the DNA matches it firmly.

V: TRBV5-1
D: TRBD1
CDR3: CASSLGQGDEQYF

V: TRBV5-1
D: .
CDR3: CASSLHVDRREKLFF

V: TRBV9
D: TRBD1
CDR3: CASSAGQVPHEQYF

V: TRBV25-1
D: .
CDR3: CASSDGNEKLFF

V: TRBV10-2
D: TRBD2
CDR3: CASSEGSGGALDTQYF

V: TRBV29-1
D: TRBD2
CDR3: CSVDGTSGSSTDTQYF

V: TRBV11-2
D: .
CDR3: CASSFRGVGTDTQYF

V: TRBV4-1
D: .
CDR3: CASSPLGAYGYTF

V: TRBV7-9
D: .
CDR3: CASSLQVPNYGYTF

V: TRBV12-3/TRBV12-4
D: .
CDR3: CASGGRSFYEQYF

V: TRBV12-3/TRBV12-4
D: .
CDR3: CASSFLRDTQYF

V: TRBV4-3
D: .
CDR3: CASSQEWGGLLTDTQYF

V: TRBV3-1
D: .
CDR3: CASSTGGWNYGYTF

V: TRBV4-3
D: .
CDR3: CASSHDRNTEAFF

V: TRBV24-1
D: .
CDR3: CATSHLRGSHNEQFF

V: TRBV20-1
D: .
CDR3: CSARDASRQINEQYF

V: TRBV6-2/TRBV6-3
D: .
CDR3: CASSHGTLEAFF

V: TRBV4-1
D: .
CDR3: CASSLLEERYGYTF

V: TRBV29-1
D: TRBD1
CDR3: CSVEPGQGAGEQYF

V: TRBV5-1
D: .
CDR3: CASSLAPGASYEQYF

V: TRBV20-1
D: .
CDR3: CSARDLSSGNGDTQYF

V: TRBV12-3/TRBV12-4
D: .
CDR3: CASTPRVGYTF

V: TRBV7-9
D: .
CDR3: CASSLDNVGTEAFF

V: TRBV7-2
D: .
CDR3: CASSRDGDPPEAFF

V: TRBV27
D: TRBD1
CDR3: CASSSRTGVLYEQYF

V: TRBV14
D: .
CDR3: CASSQVMRVAEAFF

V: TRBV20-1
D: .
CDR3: CSVQTGGNEKLFF

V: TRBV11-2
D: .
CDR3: CASSLPLEFRDHGYTF

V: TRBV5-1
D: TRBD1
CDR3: CASSLESGGESEAFF

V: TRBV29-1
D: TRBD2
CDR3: CSGESSGITDTQYF

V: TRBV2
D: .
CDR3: CASSDRDHIQYF

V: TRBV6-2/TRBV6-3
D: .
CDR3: CASSYSADAGSPPLHF

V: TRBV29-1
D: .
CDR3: CSVDRSGQPNTEAFF

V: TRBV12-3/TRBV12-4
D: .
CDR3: CASSRPSGTDTQYF

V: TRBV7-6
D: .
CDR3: CASSLRPSEGFGTGELFF

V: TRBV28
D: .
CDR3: CASSSLLSRPGRLGEQYF

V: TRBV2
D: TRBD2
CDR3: CASSVDTSGRPTQYF

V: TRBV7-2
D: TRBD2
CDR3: CASSLYLQASGGPQETQYF

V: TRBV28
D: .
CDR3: CASSLSAGSSYNEQFF

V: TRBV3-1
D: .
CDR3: CASSQARGTRYF

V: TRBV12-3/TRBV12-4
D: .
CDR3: CASGLGAGSTGELFF

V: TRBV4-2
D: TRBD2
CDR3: CASSRLAGTDTQYF

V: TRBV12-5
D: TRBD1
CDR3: CASGLPDREGIQYF

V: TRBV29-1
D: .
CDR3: CSVETGGDTQYF

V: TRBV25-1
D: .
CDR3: CASSESWGRSSYEQYF

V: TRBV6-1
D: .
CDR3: CASSYRVLEQFF

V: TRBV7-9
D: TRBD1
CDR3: CASSPTGGVLRGYTF

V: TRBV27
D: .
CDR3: CASSLTKDQPQHF

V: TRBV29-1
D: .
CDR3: CSVEARPETGELFF

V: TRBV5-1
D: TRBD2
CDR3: CASSPTSGGARDTQYF